A selection of T cell receptor beta chains follows, all from one sample in a study of Tregs in tolerant kidney transplant recipients. Method: immunoSEQ multiplex PCR; TCRdb's copy keeps in-frame clones and lacks some. The sample lists roughly 250,000 clones; 80% to 85% were seen once. Sequences were obtained from CD4+ T cells from blood. These receptors all stem from a human donor in good health. The CDR3 runs from the conserved cysteine through the conserved F or W. D genes are given only for firm matches. The listing skips clone size in some rows; elsewhere it reads once, few, many or a size class.

>-|-|TRBJ2-1|TRBV7-2
TGTGCCAGCAGCTTAGTTTCCCCAACCAATGAGCAGTTCTTC
CASSLVSPTNEQFF
>-|-|TRBJ2-7|TRBV12-5
TGTGCTAGTGGTTTGGGGGGGATCAGGGTGAATTCCTACGAGCAGTACTTC
CASGLGGIRVNSYEQYF
>-|-|TRBJ1-1|TRBV11-1
TGTGCCAGCAGCTTATACCGGGCAGTGAACACTGAAGCTTTCTTT
CASSLYRAVNTEAFF
>TRBD1|-|TRBJ1-2|TRBV10-1
TGCGCCAGCAGTAAGACAGGGGATCATGGCTACACCTTC
CASSKTGDHGYTF
>-|-|TRBJ1-6|TRBV5-1
TGCGCCAGCAGCTTGGATGGAGGGGGAGAATCACCCCTCCACTTT
CASSLDGGGESPLHF
>-|-|TRBJ2-3|TRBV29-1
TGCAGCGTTGATGACCCCTACACAGATACGCAGTATTTT
CSVDDPYTDTQYF
>-|-|TRBJ2-5|TRBV29-1
TGCAGCGTTGATCGAGATGGGGAGACCCAGTACTTC
CSVDRDGETQYF
>TRBD2|-|TRBJ2-7|TRBV5-1
TGCGCCAGCAGCTGGGGGACTAGCGGATCCTACGAGCAGTACTTC
CASSWGTSGSYEQYF
>-|-|TRBJ1-2|TRBV6-6
TGTGCCAGCAGTAAACAAGGGGAAACCTTC
CASSKQGETF
>TRBD1|-|TRBJ1-6|TRBV6-4
TGTGCCAGCAGCAGGGACAGGGGTTCACCCCTCCACTTT
CASSRDRGSPLHF
>TRBD2|-|TRBJ2-3|TRBV9
TGTGCCAGCAGCGTAGATCCTAGCGGGGGCCCACATCCGCAGTATTTT
CASSVDPSGGPHPQYF
>TRBD1|-|TRBJ2-5|TRBV5-8
TGTGCCAGCAGCACGGGACAGGGGGCCACCCGTAAAGAGACCCAGTACTTC
CASSTGQGATRKETQYF
>TRBD2|-|TRBJ2-1|TRBV12-5
TGTGCTAGTGCCTCACCAGGACTAGCGGGTTACAATGAGCAGTTCTTC
CASASPGLAGYNEQFF
>-|-|TRBJ2-5|TRBV7-7
TGTGCCAGCAGCACTTCCGGGACAACGGGGACCCAGTACTTC
CASSTSGTTGTQYF
>-|-|TRBJ1-4|TRBV30
TGTGCCTGGAGTGCCCCCCCCCGGGACTTAGGGGGTGAAAAACTGTTTTTT
CAWSAPPRDLGGEKLFF
>-|-|TRBJ1-5|TRBV7-2
TGTGCCAGCAGTAACCCTATGCAGCCCCAGCATTTT
CASSNPMQPQHF
>TRBD1|-|TRBJ2-1|TRBV18
TGTGCCAGCTCACCCTCCACACCGGGACAGAAAAACAATGAGCAGTTCTTC
CASSPSTPGQKNNEQFF
>TRBD1|-|TRBJ1-6|TRBV23-1
TGCGCCAGCAGTCCCTGTGGGGGACAGGGTAATTCACCCCTCCACTTT
CASSPCGGQGNSPLHF
>-|-|TRBJ1-1|TRBV19
TGTGCCAGTACCACCCGGCAGAACACTGAAGCTTTCTTT
CASTTRQNTEAFF
>-|-|TRBJ1-4|TRBV5-4
TGTGCCAGCAGCTTGGACGCTTTTGGGTCGACTAATGAAAAACTGTTTTTT
CASSLDAFGSTNEKLFF
>-|-|TRBJ1-1|TRBV5-6
TGTGCCAGCAGCTCCCCCAGGAACACTGAAGCTTTCTTT
CASSSPRNTEAFF
>TRBD1|-|TRBJ1-1|TRBV27
TGTGCCAGCAGTTTACGGTCAGGGGGGAGGACTGAAGCTTTCTTT
CASSLRSGGRTEAFF
>-|-|TRBJ2-1|TRBV30
TGTGCCTGGAGGGAACAGGGGCAGTTCTTC
CAWREQGQFF
>-|-|TRBJ2-3|TRBV5-1
TGCGCCAGCCGTCGGACAGGCGGCGGGGAAGATACGCAGTATTTT
CASRRTGGGEDTQYF
>-|-|TRBJ1-2|TRBV6-5
TGTGCCAGCATACAGATTGGGGGTTTTATGGGTGGCTACACCTTC
CASIQIGGFMGGYTF
>TRBD1|-|TRBJ2-5|TRBV2
TGTGCCAGCAGCCGACAGGGGGCGGGAGAGACCCAGTACTTC
CASSRQGAGETQYF
>-|-|TRBJ1-2|TRBV19
TGTGCCAGTAGTCATTACCAAGGGGCGGATGGCTACACCTTC
CASSHYQGADGYTF
>-|-|TRBJ1-5|TRBV5-1
TGCGCCAGCAGCTTGGGGGGCGGCAATCAGCCCCAGCATTTT
CASSLGGGNQPQHF
>-|-|TRBJ1-1|TRBV29-1
TGCAGCGTTGCGTCGGAGGTTGAAGCTTTCTTT
CSVASEVEAFF
>-|-|TRBJ2-1|TRBV2
TGTGCCAGCAGTGATTCCGCGTACAATGAGCAGTTCTTC
CASSDSAYNEQFF
>-|-|TRBJ2-2|TRBV6-6
TGTGCCAGCAGTTACCCCGAGGGCACCGGGGAGCTGTTTTTT
CASSYPEGTGELFF
>TRBD2|-|TRBJ2-3|TRBV27
TGTGCCAGCAGTCAAAGCGGGAGCCCGTCTACAGATACGCAGTATTTT
CASSQSGSPSTDTQYF
>-|once|TRBJ1-6|TRBV12-5
TGTGCTAGTGGTACCGGGTCTACGCATAATTCACCCCTCCACTTT
CASGTGSTHNSPLHF
>TRBD1|-|TRBJ1-1|TRBV5-4
TGTGCCAGCAGCAGACAGGGGGCGGAAGCTTTCTTT
CASSRQGAEAFF
>TRBD1|once|TRBJ1-2|TRBV7-8
TGTGCCAGCAGCCAGGACAGGGTGGTTCCCTATGGCTACACCTTC
CASSQDRVVPYGYTF
>-|-|TRBJ1-2|TRBV10-2
TGCGCCAGCAGTGCGACGAGGGGCGCGGACTATGGCTACACCTTC
CASSATRGADYGYTF
>-|-|TRBJ2-7|TRBV7-9
TGTGCCAGCAGCCCCCCCCGGAACTACGAGCAGTACTTC
CASSPPRNYEQYF
>TRBD1|few|TRBJ1-4|TRBV5-6
TGTGCCAGCAGCGTTGGACAGGGGGAAAAACTGTTTTTT
CASSVGQGEKLFF
>TRBD2|-|TRBJ2-3|TRBV11-3
TGTGCCAGCAGCTTCGGACTAGAGAATACGCAGTATTTT
CASSFGLENTQYF
>-|-|TRBJ1-4|TRBV6-5
TGTGCCAGCAGAGACCACATAGGGGCAGATGAAAAACTGTTTTTT
CASRDHIGADEKLFF
>-|-|TRBJ2-1|TRBV5-1
TGCGCCAGCAGCTTGTGGGAGAGGACCTACAATGAGCAGTTCTTC
CASSLWERTYNEQFF